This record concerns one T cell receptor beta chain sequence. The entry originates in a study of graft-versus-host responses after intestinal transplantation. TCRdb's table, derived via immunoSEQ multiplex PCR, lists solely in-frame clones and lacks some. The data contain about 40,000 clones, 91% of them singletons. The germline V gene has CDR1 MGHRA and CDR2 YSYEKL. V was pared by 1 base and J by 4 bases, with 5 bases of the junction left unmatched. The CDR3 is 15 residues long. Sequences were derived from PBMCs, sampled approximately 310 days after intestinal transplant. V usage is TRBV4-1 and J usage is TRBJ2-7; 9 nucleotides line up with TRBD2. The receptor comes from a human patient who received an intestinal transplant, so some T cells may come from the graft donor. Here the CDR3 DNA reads TGCGCCAGCAGCCAAGCCGCGGGAGGGAAATACGAGCAGTACTTC. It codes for CASSQAAGGKYEQYF.